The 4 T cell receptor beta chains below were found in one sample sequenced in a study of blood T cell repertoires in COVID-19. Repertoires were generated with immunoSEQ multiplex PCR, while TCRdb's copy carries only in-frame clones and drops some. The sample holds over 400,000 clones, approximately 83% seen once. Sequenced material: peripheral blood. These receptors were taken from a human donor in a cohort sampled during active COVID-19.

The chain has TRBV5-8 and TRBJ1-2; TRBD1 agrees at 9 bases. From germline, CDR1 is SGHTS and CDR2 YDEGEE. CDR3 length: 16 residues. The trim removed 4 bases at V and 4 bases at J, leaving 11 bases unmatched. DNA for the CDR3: TGTGCCAGCAGCGTCCGGGACAGGGAAATCGGCTATGGCTACACCTTC. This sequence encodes CASSVRDREIGYGYTF.

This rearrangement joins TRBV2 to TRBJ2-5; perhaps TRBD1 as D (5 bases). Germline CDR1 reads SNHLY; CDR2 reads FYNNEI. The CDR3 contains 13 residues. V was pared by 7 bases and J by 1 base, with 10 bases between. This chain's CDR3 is CASIWQGQETQYF. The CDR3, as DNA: TGTGCCAGCATCTGGCAGGGCCAAGAGACCCAGTACTTC.

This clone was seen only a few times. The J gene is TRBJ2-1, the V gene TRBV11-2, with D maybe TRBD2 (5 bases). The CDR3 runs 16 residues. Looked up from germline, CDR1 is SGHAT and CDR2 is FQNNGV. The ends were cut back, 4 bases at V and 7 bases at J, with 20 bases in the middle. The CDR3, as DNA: TGTGCCAGCAGCTCTCTGCGTGGGTTTGGCGGGAATGAGCAGTTCTTC. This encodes CASSSLRGFGGNEQFF.

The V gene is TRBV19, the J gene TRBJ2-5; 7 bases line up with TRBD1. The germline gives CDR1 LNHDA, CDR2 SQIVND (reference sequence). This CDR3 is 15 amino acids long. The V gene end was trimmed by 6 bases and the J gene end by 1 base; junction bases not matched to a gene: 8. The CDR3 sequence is CASRLGQSPQETQYF. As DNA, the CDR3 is TGTGCCAGTAGACTGGGACAGAGCCCCCAAGAGACCCAGTACTTC.